The 8 T cell receptor beta chains in this list originate from one sample, sequenced in a study of identical twins. Using its own MiXCR run on the 5' RACE reads, TCRdb lists one record per CDR3 protein. The sample lists 200,000 to 250,000 distinct CDR3 sequences, roughly 7% occurring once. Separately, the same data were catalogued under a study of yellow fever vaccine responses in identical twins.

Sequencing used memory (CD45RO+) T cells sorted from blood. These receptors were obtained from a woman aged 18-29 years in good health.

This clonotype was recorded many times. The chain joins TRBV18 to TRBJ2-3; 10 bases line up with TRBD1. V lost 5 bases to trimming and J lost 3 bases; unmatched junction nucleotides: 5. The CDR3 has 15 residues. Germline V CDR1 and CDR2: KGHSH, LQKENI. CDR3 in DNA: TGTGCCAGCTCAGCTCGGGACAGGGGAACAGATACGCAGTATTTT. It is translated as CASSARDRGTDTQYF.

The J gene is TRBJ2-1, the V gene TRBV6-1, with TRBD2 matching 11 bases. Trimming removed 2 bases from V and 11 bases from J; junction bases left unmatched: 8. Germline V gene sequence: CDR1 MNHNS, CDR2 SASEGT. There are 15 residues in the CDR3. CDR3: CASSERSGGAKKQFF. CDR3 sequence (DNA): TGTGCCAGCAGTGAACGTAGCGGGGGGGCCAAGAAGCAGTTCTTC.

This clonotype has a count of ten or more. The chain couples TRBV6-4 to TRBJ1-1, with unresolved D. CDR1 MRHNA and CDR2 SNTAGT come from the germline V gene. There are 13 residues in the CDR3. The germline V and J ends were trimmed by 5 bases and 1 base, with 8 bases remaining between them. The CDR3 sequence is CASSKQENTEAFF. For the CDR3, the DNA is TGTGCCAGCAGTAAGCAGGAGAACACTGAAGCTTTCTTT.

CDR3 bases: TGCTGTGCTAGAGTGTCTAGCGGGGGGGCTATCCCTTACGAGCAGTACGTC. It specifies CCARVSSGGAIPYEQYV. The chain recombines TRBV20-1 with TRBJ2-7; 12 nucleotides agree with TRBD2. This CDR3 is built from 17 residues. Germline assignment: CDR1 DFQATT and CDR2 SNEGSKA (reference sequence).

In nucleotides, the CDR3 is TGTGCCAGCAGAGGCGGAAGCGGCAGCACAGATACGCAGTATTTT. It encodes CASRGGSGSTDTQYF. The chain uses TRBV11-2 and TRBJ2-3; D might be TRBD2 (5 bases). The germline V gene has CDR1 SGHAT and CDR2 FQNNGV. The V end lost 6 bases, the J end lost 0 bases, and 13 bases lay between the germline ends. This CDR3 contains 15 residues.

This clonotype was seen ten or more times. V and J are TRBV5-1 and TRBJ2-1, with 7 bases matching TRBD2. With 5 bases clipped from V and 6 bases from J, the junction kept 8 bases outside the gene matches. Germline lookup yields CDR1 SGHRS and CDR2 YFSETQ. This CDR3 region has 14 residues. CDR3 residues: CASRSVAGANEQFF. For the CDR3, the DNA is TGCGCCAGCAGGTCGGTAGCGGGTGCCAATGAGCAGTTCTTC.

The chain couples TRBV15 to TRBJ2-2, with TRBD2 matching 13 bases. CDR3 length: 16 amino acids. V dropped 5 bases and J dropped 6; count of bases not matched to a gene: 6. Germline values: CDR1 LNHNV, CDR2 YYDKDF (reference sequence). The CDR3 DNA reads TGTGCCACCAGCCGGGGACTAGCGGGGTCCGCCGGGGAGCTGTTTTTT. This translates into CATSRGLAGSAGELFF.

The chain joins TRBV12-3 or TRBV12-4 to TRBJ1-4; 10 bases map to TRBD1. The CDR3 covers 15 residues. The V segment lost 5 bases and the J segment 8 bases; nucleotides outside the gene matches: 8. CDR3 nucleotide sequence: TGTGCCAGCAGTATAAGACAGGGGGCGAGGGAAAAACTGTTTTTT. Its translation: CASSIRQGAREKLFF.